Each of the 25 T cell receptor beta chains below was sequenced from the same sample in a study of T cell clonality in common variable immunodeficiency. This table comes from immunoSEQ multiplex PCR, and its TCRdb copy is limited to in-frame clones, with some not included. Listed for the sample are 52,000 or so clones, none seen a single time. Material: peripheral blood mononuclear cells. Every receptor here comes from a person aged 18-70 years in good health.

This clone was observed many times. Coverage ceases 3 residues before the CDR3 finishes, and the germline J gene fills in the end. This chain uses TRBV6-2 or TRBV6-3 with TRBJ1-2, with unresolved D. CDR1 is MNHEY and CDR2 is SVGEGT in the germline V gene. CDR3 length: 13 residues. Trimming cost V 6 bases and J 2 bases, with 10 bases left between them. CDR3 DNA, as far as it was read: TGTGCCAGCAGGCCCTGGGCCAACTATGGC. Translating it yields CASRPWANYG. The entire CDR3 protein reads CASRPWANYGYTF.

In its sample, this clone was seen many times. Read data end 3 residues before the CDR3 end; the end is taken from the germline J gene. This chain joins TRBV20-1 and TRBJ2-1, with TRBD2 identical over 9 bases. Trimming removed 4 bases from V and 0 bases from J; junction bases left unmatched: 1. Germline V gene data show CDR1 as DFQATT and CDR2 as SNEGSKA (reference sequence). The length of the CDR3 is 14 residues. Incomplete CDR3 DNA: TGCAGTGCTATTAGCGGGAGCTCCTACAATGAG. Protein: CSAISGSSYNE. The full CDR3 sequence reads CSAISGSSYNEQFF.

In this sample, this clone turned up many times. Read data end 3 residues before the CDR3 end; the end is taken from the germline J gene. This chain uses TRBV5-1 with TRBJ2-1, with 9 bases fitting TRBD1. Germline loops: CDR1 SGHRS, CDR2 YFSETQ. The CDR3 sequence is 16 residues long. The V gene end was trimmed by 4 bases and the J gene end by 7 bases; junction bases not matched to a gene: 12. The CDR3 DNA, read in part, is TGCGCCAGCAGCCCGGGACAGGGAGGCTTCCTGAATGAG. It specifies CASSPGQGGFLNE. The full CDR3 is CASSPGQGGFLNEQFF.

In this sample, this clone turned up many times. The read is 3 residues too short to cover the CDR3 end, so that end is filled in from the germline J gene. This chain uses TRBV30 with TRBJ2-2, with D possibly being TRBD2 (6 bases). From germline, CDR1 is GTSNPN and CDR2 SVGIG (reference sequence). Deletions cut 0 bases from V and 3 bases from J, with 8 bases between. This CDR3 contains 14 residues. The covered CDR3 bases are TGTGCCTGGAGTGTGACTAGGGACACCGGGGAG. Translating it yields CAWSVTRDTGE. The whole CDR3 is CAWSVTRDTGELFF.

This clone was observed at least ten times. The CDR3 is cut off 3 residues early in the read; its end comes from the germline J gene. The V call is TRBV4-1, the J call TRBJ2-1, with TRBD2 matching over 9 bases. J lost 6 bases, V lost 5 bases, and 5 bases had no gene match. The CDR3 sequence is 14 residues long. Germline-derived CDR1 and CDR2 are MGHRA and YSYEKL. The CDR3 bases that were read are TGCGCCAGCAGCGAGCTAGCGGGAATCAATGAG. This sequence encodes CASSELAGINE. The CDR3 in its entirety is CASSELAGINEQFF.

This clone was found many times. The CDR3 end falls 3 residues outside the read, so it is completed with the germline J gene. The chain has TRBV19 and TRBJ2-5; TRBD2 matches at 7 bases. From germline, CDR1 is LNHDA and CDR2 SQIVND (reference sequence). The CDR3 has 16 residues. With V trimmed by 1 base and J by 5 bases, 10 bases remained unmatched. This CDR3 is CASSIAVGLEGETQYF. The CDR3 bases that were read are TGTGCCAGTAGTATAGCCGTCGGACTAGAAGGCGAGACC.

This clone was seen repeatedly, ten times or more. The read finishes 3 residues shy of the CDR3 end, and the germline J gene is used to complete it. This chain connects TRBV28 to TRBJ2-3, with TRBD2 matching 8 bases. V lost 5 bases and J lost 3; bases outside the gene matches: 7. CDR1 and CDR2 (germline): MDHEN, SYDVKM. The CDR3 sequence is 15 residues long. The CDR3 DNA, read in part, is TGTGCCAGCAGTCCAAGACTAGCGCGAACAGATACG. Translated: CASSPRLARTDT. The whole CDR3 sequence reads CASSPRLARTDTQYF.

This clone was picked up a small number of times. It is likely a read error: a sequence one base away is far more abundant. Coverage ceases 3 residues before the CDR3 finishes, and the germline J gene fills in the end. This chain joins TRBV19 and TRBJ2-1; TRBD2 agrees at 9 bases. CDR3 length: 16 residues. Germline CDR1 is LNHDA and CDR2 is SQIVND (reference sequence). The CDR3 region is CATSITAGGSYNEQFF. The sequenced part of the CDR3 DNA is TGTGCCACTAGTATAACAGCGGGAGGATCCTACAATGAG.

This clone was recorded at least ten times. The sequenced fragment ends 3 residues before the CDR3 boundary, so the rest is inferred from the germline J gene. The chain is built from TRBV7-2 and TRBJ2-7, with D tentatively TRBD2 (5 bases). There are 12 residues in the CDR3. V was clipped by 5 bases and J by 2 bases, with 7 bases between them. Per the germline V gene, CDR1 is SGHTA and CDR2 is FQGNSA. The part of the CDR3 DNA that was read is TGTGCCAGCAGCAGGACTCCCTACGAG. This sequence encodes CASSRTPYE. The entire CDR3 reads CASSRTPYEQYF. Together with reference TRBV7-2 and TRBJ2-7, the CDR3 gives the full variable domain: GAGVSQSPSNKVTEKGKDVELRCDPISGHTALYWYRQSLGQGLEFLIYFQGNSAPDKSGLPSDRFSAERTGGSVSTLTIQRTQQEDSAVYLCASSRTPYEQYFGPGTRLTVT.

The sample holds many counts of this clone. Coverage ceases 3 residues before the CDR3 finishes, and the germline J gene fills in the end. V is TRBV5-1 and J is TRBJ2-2; 10 bases are shared with TRBD2. The CDR3 sequence is 16 residues long. CDR1 and CDR2 (germline): SGHRS, YFSETQ. V shed 5 bases and J 0 bases; nucleotides not matched to a gene: 4. The CDR3: CASRLAGNANTGELFF. The sequenced CDR3 bases are TGCGCCAGCAGACTAGCGGGGAATGCGAACACCGGGGAG.

This clone is termed medium-sized (0.01 to 0.1%). The missing CDR3 end, 3 residues past where the read stops, is filled in from the germline J gene. The genes are TRBV20-1 and TRBJ1-1; 11 bases line up with TRBD1. The germline V gene has CDR1 DFQATT and CDR2 SNEGSKA (reference sequence). The CDR3 contains 14 residues. The trim removed 3 bases at V and 3 bases at J, leaving 3 bases unmatched. CDR3 sequence: CSARGDRGDTEAFF. The sequenced CDR3 bases are TGCAGTGCTAGGGGGGACAGGGGGGACACTGAA.

This clone was seen at least ten times. With the read ending 3 residues before the CDR3 end, the germline J gene is used to fill in that end. The chain couples TRBV19 to TRBJ2-5; 8 bases are a match to TRBD1. Germline CDR1 LNHDA, CDR2 SQIVND (reference sequence). The J segment lost 7 bases and the V segment lost 7 bases, leaving 8 bases of the junction unmatched. The CDR3 sequence is 13 residues long. The sequenced part of the CDR3 DNA is TGTGCCAGTACAGGGGGCCAAATTGGGACC. Translation gives CASTGGQIGT. The whole CDR3 reads CASTGGQIGTQYF.

This clone was observed a handful of times. This CDR3 reads CASSIERLADGYNDYTF. The sequenced part of the CDR3 DNA is TGTGCCAGTAGTATAGAACGACTAGCGGACGGATACAATGAC. V gene TRBV19 combines with J gene TRBJ1-2; D ambiguous. The CDR3 extends 3 residues past the end of the read, so its final part is completed from the germline J gene. This CDR3 contains 17 residues. CDR1 LNHDA and CDR2 SQIVND come from the germline V gene (reference sequence). The variable domain in full, completed from reference TRBV19 and TRBJ1-2, reads DGGITQSPKYLFRKEGQNVTLSCEQNLNHDAMYWYRQDPGQGLRLIYYSQIVNDFQKGDIAEGYSVSREKKESFPLTVTSAQKNPTAFYLCASSIERLADGYNDYTFGSGTRLTVV.

This clone was seen at least ten times. The CDR3 end lies 3 residues beyond the end of the read and is filled in from the germline J gene. The chain has TRBV7-2 and TRBJ2-1, with unresolved D. V lost 1 base and J lost 5, with 6 bases in between. The germline V gene encodes CDR1 SGHTA and CDR2 FQGNSA. The CDR3 covers 13 residues. The sequenced part of the CDR3 DNA is TGTGCCAGCAGCTTAGATCTCCACAATGAG. Translated: CASSLDLHNE. The full CDR3 protein is CASSLDLHNEQFF.

This clone appeared many times. Read data end 3 residues before the CDR3 end; the end is taken from the germline J gene. V is TRBV5-1 and J is TRBJ1-1, with a possible D match to TRBD1 (5 bases). Germline assignment: CDR1 SGHRS and CDR2 YFSETQ. This CDR3 has 12 residues. V lost 4 bases, J lost 3 bases, and 7 bases lay in between. CDR3 sequence reads: CASSPGDTEAFF. The sequenced part of the CDR3 DNA is TGCGCCAGCAGCCCGGGGGACACTGAA.

This clone was found many times. The read halts 3 residues ahead of the CDR3 end, with the missing end drawn from the germline J gene. The chain uses TRBV30 and TRBJ1-1, with 7 bases identical to TRBD1. From germline, CDR1 is GTSNPN and CDR2 SVGIG (reference sequence). The CDR3 contains 13 residues. With V trimmed by 1 base and J by 5 bases, 4 bases remained unmatched. The sequenced part of the CDR3 DNA is TGTGCCTGGAGTGCAGGGGGATGGACTGAA. Protein product: CAWSAGGWTE. The entire CDR3 is CAWSAGGWTEAFF.

This clone was seen many times. The sequenced fragment ends 3 residues before the CDR3 boundary, so the rest is inferred from the germline J gene. This chain links TRBV5-1 with TRBJ2-3, with TRBD2 identical over 9 bases. Germline V lookup: CDR1 SGHRS, CDR2 YFSETQ. J gave up 1 base and V 7 bases, and 7 bases lay outside the gene matches. This CDR3 contains 15 residues. The CDR3 sequence: CASEELAGRTDTQYF. The sequenced CDR3 bases are TGCGCCAGCGAAGAACTAGCGGGTCGCACAGATACG.

The table lists this clone with many counts. The missing CDR3 end, 3 residues past where the read stops, is filled in from the germline J gene. The chain couples TRBV19 to TRBJ1-5, with D uncertain. Germline values: CDR1 LNHDA, CDR2 SQIVND (reference sequence). Trimming stripped 5 bases from V and 4 bases from J, with 9 bases between. The CDR3 runs 13 residues. The CDR3 DNA, read in part, is TGTGCCAGTAGTTCAGGAATAAATCAGCCC. Encoded protein: CASSSGINQP. The CDR3, in full, reads CASSSGINQPQHF.

The sample holds many counts of this clone. The read gets to within 3 residues of the CDR3 end, and the germline J gene fills in the rest. This chain uses TRBV18 with TRBJ1-6; 9 positions agree with TRBD1. V gave up 2 bases and J gave up 7 bases; unmatched junction bases: 3. The CDR3 is 15 residues long. CDR1 is KGHSH, CDR2 LQKENI, per germline. CDR3 bases read: TGTGCCAGCTCACCAGCCGGGACAGGGAATTCACCC. This gives the protein CASSPAGTGNSP. The full-length CDR3 reads as CASSPAGTGNSPLHF.

Ten or more counts support this clone. The read ends 3 residues early relative to the CDR3; the germline J gene fills the gap. V and J are TRBV20-1 and TRBJ2-5; a weak D match, TRBD2 (6 bases). The CDR3 sequence is 13 residues long. V lost 6 bases, J lost 5 bases, and 16 bases lay in between. Germline CDR1 and CDR2: DFQATT and SNEGSKA (reference sequence). CDR3 bases read: TGCAGTGCCACCCCGGGACTCGGGGAGACC. Amino acids: CSATPGLGET. The CDR3 in its entirety is CSATPGLGETQYF.

Comment on this clone: The read ends 3 residues before the CDR3 terminus; that terminus is restored from the germline J gene. The V gene is TRBV7-9, the J gene TRBJ2-3; TRBD2 aligns across 7 bases. The CDR3 runs to 13 residues. Germline V CDR1 and CDR2: SEHNR, FQNEAQ (reference sequence). The CDR3 bases that were read are TGTGCCAGCAGGGGGGGGTCCCAAGAGACG. Amino acids: CASRGGSQET. The entire CDR3 protein reads CASRGGSQETQYF.

A remark on this clone: A junction boundary mismatches the germline segment, possibly from a read error. The sample contains more than one DNA sequence encoding this CDR3. The CDR3 is CASSLAPTGFEGNTIYF. CDR3 bases read: TGCGCCAGCAGCTTGGCGCCCACAGGGTTCGAAGGAAACACG. V is TRBV5-1 and J is TRBJ1-3, with a tentative D call TRBD1 (6 bases). The sequence runs out 3 residues before the end of the CDR3; the remainder is reconstructed from the germline J gene. Germline values: CDR1 SGHRS, CDR2 YFSETQ. This CDR3 is built from 17 residues.

This clone was seen at least ten times. The CDR3 end falls 3 residues outside the read, so it is completed with the germline J gene. The J gene is TRBJ2-3, the V gene TRBV2; D is uncertain. Trimming cost V 3 bases and J 1 base, with 11 bases left between them. Germline V gene data show CDR1 as SNHLY and CDR2 as FYNNEI. CDR3 size: 15 residues. CDR3 DNA (partial): TGTGCCAGCAGTGACCTAACGAGTGGCACAGATACG. It codes for CASSDLTSGTDT. The full CDR3 protein is CASSDLTSGTDTQYF.

In its sample, this clone was seen many times. The read stops 3 residues short of the end of the CDR3; the missing end is completed from the germline J gene. The V and J genes are TRBV20-1 and TRBJ1-1; 7 bases match TRBD1. The CDR3 consists of 12 residues. CDR1 and CDR2 from the germline V gene are DFQATT and SNEGSKA (reference sequence). The CDR3 here is CSSRGTADEAFF. CDR3 bases read: TGCAGCTCCCGAGGGACAGCCGATGAA.

This clone came up a few times. The sequenced fragment ends 3 residues before the CDR3 boundary, so the rest is inferred from the germline J gene. J is TRBJ1-5 and V is TRBV11-2; perhaps TRBD1 as D (6 bases). Trimming took off 0 bases at V and 8 bases at J, with 14 bases between the two ends. The CDR3 consists of 15 residues. CDR1 and CDR2 (germline): SGHAT, FQNNGV. The CDR3 protein is CASSLDGTSTEPQHF. The sequenced part of the CDR3 DNA is TGTGCCAGCAGCTTAGACGGGACATCTACGGAGCCC.